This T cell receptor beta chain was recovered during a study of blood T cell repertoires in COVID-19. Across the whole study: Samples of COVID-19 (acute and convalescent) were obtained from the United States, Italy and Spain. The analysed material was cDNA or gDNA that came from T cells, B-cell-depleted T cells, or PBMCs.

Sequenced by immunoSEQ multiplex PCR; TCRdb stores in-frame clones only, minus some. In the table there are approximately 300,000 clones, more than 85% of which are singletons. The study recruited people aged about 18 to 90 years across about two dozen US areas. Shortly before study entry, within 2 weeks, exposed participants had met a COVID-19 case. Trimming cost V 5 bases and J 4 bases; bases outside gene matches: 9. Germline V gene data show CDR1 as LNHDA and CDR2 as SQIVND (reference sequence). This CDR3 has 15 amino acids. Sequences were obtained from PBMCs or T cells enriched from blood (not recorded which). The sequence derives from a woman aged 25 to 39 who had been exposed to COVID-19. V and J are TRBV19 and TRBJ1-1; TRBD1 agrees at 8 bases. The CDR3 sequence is CASSFTGGLGTEAFF. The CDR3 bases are TGTGCCAGTAGTTTCACAGGGGGTTTGGGCACTGAAGCTTTCTTT.